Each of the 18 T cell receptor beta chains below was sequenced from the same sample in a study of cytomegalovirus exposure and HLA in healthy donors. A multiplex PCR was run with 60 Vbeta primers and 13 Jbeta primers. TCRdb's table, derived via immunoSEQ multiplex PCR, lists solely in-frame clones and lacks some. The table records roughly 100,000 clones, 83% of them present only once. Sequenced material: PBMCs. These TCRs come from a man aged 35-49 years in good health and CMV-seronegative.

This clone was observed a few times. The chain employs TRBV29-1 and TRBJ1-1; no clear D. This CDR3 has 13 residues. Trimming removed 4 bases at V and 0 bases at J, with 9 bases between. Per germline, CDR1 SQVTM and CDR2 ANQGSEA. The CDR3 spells CSVGGGMNTEAFF. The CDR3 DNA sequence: TGCAGCGTTGGGGGAGGCATGAACACTGAAGCTTTCTTT.

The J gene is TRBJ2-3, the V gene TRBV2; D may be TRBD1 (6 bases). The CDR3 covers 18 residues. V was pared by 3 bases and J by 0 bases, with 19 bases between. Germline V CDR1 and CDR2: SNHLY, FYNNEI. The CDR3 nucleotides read TGTGCCAGCAGTGATTATAAGTTAGGGGACACTAGCACAGATACGCAGTATTTT. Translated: CASSDYKLGDTSTDTQYF.

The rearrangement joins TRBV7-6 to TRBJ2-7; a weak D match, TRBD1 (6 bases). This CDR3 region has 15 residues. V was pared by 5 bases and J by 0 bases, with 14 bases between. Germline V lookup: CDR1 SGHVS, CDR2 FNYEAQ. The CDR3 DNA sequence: TGTGCCAGCAGCCAAGGACAGAGAAGCTCCTACGAGCAGTACTTC. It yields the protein CASSQGQRSSYEQYF.

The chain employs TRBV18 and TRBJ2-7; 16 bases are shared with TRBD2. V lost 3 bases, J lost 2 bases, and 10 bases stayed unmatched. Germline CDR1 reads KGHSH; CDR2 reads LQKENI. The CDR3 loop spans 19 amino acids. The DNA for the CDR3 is TGTGCCAGCTCACCCCGCGGGACTAGCGGGGGGGACTTCGCCTACGAGCAGTACTTC. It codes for CASSPRGTSGGDFAYEQYF.

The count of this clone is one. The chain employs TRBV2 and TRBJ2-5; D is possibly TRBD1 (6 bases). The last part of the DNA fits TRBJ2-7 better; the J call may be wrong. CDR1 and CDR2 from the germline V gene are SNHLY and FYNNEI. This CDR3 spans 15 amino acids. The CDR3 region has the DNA TGTGCCAGCAGGTTGGGGGCAGTCCCTGCGGGCGAGCAGTACTTC. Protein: CASRLGAVPAGEQYF.

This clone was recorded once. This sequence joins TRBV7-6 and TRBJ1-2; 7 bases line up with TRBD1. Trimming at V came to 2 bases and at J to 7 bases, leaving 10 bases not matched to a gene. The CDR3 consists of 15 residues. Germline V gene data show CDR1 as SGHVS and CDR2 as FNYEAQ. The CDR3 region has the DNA TGTGCCAGCAGCTTAACTTCGGACAGGCCGGGTGGCTACACCTTC. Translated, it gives CASSLTSDRPGGYTF.

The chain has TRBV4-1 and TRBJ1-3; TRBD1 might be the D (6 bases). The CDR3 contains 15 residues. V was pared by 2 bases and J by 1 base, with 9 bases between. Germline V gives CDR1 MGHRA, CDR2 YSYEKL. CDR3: CASSQKTGSGNTIYF. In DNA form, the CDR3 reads TGCGCCAGCAGCCAAAAAACAGGGTCTGGAAACACCATATATTTT.

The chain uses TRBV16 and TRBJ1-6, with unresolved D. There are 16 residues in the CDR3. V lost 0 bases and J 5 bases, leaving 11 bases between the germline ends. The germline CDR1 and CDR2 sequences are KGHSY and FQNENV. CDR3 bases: TGTGCCAGCAGCCAATCAGGAGGCTCTAATAATTCACCCCTCCACTTT. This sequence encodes CASSQSGGSNNSPLHF.

CDR3 loop: CASSGRGGTGELFF. DNA of the CDR3: TGTGCCAGCAGTGGTAGGGGAGGCACCGGGGAGCTGTTTTTT. The chain carries TRBV5-6 and TRBJ2-2, with D perhaps TRBD2 (6 bases). The V gene lost 5 bases and the J gene lost 4 bases, with 12 bases spanning the gap. The CDR3 covers 14 residues. Germline loops: CDR1 SGHDT, CDR2 YYEEEE.

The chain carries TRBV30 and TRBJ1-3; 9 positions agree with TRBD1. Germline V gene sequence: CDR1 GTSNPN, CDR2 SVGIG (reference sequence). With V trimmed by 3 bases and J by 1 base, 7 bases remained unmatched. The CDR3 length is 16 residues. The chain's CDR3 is CAWSATGTGSGNTIYF. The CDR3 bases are TGTGCCTGGAGCGCTACCGGGACAGGGTCTGGAAACACCATATATTTT.

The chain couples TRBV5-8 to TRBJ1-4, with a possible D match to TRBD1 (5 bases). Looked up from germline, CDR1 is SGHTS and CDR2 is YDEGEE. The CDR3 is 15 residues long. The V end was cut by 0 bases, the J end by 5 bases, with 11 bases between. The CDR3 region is CASSLGAGRNEKLFF. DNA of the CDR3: TGTGCCAGCAGCTTGGGTGCGGGACGAAATGAAAAACTGTTTTTT.

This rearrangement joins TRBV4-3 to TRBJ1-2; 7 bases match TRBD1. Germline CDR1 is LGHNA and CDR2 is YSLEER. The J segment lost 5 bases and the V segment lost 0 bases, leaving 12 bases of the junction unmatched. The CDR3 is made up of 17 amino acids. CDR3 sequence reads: CASSQEGPGQSPYGYTF. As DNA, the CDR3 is TGCGCCAGCAGCCAAGAAGGGCCGGGACAGAGCCCATATGGCTACACCTTC.

The CDR3 region is CASSWTGSRSGNTIYF. The CDR3 nucleotides read TGCGCCAGCAGCTGGACAGGGTCTCGCTCTGGAAACACCATATATTTT. The chain is built from TRBV5-1 and TRBJ1-3; 8 bases agree with TRBD1. Losses at the gene ends were 3 bases for V and 0 bases for J; bases not matched to a gene: 5. Germline lookup yields CDR1 SGHRS and CDR2 YFSETQ. This CDR3 is 16 amino acids long.

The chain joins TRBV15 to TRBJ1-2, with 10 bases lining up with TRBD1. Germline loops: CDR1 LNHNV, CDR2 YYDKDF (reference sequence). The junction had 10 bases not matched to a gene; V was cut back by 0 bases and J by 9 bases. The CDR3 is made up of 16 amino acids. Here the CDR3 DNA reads TGTGCCACCAGCAGAGATCGACAGGGGGCCTCTCGTAGCTACACCTTC. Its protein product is CATSRDRQGASRSYTF.

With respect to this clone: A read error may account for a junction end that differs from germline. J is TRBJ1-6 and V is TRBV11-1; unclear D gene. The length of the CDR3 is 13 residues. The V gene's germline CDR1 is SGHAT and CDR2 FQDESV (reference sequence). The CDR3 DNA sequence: TGTGCCAGCAGCTTAGCACAAGCACAGCCCATGAACTTT. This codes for CASSLAQAQPMNF. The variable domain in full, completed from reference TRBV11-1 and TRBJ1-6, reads EAEVAQSPRYKITEKSQAVAFWCDPISGHATLYWYRQILGQGPELLVQFQDESVVDDSQLPKDRFSAERLKGVDSTLKIQPAELGDSAMYLCASSLAQAQPMNFGNGTRLTVT.

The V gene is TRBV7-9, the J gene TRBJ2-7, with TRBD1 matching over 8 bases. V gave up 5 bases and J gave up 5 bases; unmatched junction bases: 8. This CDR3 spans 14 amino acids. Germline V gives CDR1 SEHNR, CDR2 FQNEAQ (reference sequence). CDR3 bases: TGTGCCAGCAGCCCCGGACAGGGTACCGACGAGCAGTACTTC. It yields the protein CASSPGQGTDEQYF.

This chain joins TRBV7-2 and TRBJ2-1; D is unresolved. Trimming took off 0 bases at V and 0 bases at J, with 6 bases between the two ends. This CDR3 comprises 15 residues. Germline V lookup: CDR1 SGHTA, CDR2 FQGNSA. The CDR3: CASSLAVSSYNEQFF. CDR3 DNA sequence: TGTGCCAGCAGCTTAGCGGTCAGCTCCTACAATGAGCAGTTCTTC.

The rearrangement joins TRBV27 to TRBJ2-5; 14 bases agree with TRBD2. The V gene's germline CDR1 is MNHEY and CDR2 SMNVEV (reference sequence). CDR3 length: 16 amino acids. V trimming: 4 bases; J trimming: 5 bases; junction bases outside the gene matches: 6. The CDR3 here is CASSSWTSGGTETQYF. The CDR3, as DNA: TGTGCCAGCAGTTCCTGGACTAGCGGGGGGACTGAGACCCAGTACTTC.